A single sample is the source of the 11 T cell receptor beta chains below, sequenced in a study of shared clonotypes between healthy human individuals. Naive CD8 cells, CD45RO-negative and positively selected for CCR7, excluded terminally differentiated effector memory CD45RA+ cells. Data came from immunoSEQ multiplex PCR; TCRdb stores just in-frame clones and leaves some out. Counted here are over 2,000,000 clones, approximately 92% occurring once; the ten biggest clones make up more than 1.5%. The material sequenced was naive CD8+ T cells from PBMCs. The source is a man aged 18-30 years in good health. Some clones in this sample may be carry-over from other donors' samples.

The chain employs TRBV18 and TRBJ1-2, with a weak D call TRBD1 (5 bases). The CDR3 consists of 13 residues. Germline loops: CDR1 KGHSH, CDR2 LQKENI. Trimming cost V 2 bases and J 5 bases, with 9 bases left between them. For the CDR3, the DNA is TGTGCCAGCTCACCAGCAGGGAATTATGGCTACACCTTC. Protein product: CASSPAGNYGYTF.

The chain links TRBV27 to TRBJ2-7, with 12 bases aligning to TRBD2. CDR3 length equals 16 residues. The germline V gene has CDR1 MNHEY and CDR2 SMNVEV (reference sequence). Trimming at V came to 5 bases and at J to 1 base, leaving 6 bases not matched to a gene. CDR3 nucleotides: TGTGCCAGCAGTCCACAAGGACTAGCGGGGTCCTACGAGCAGTACTTC. Translation gives CASSPQGLAGSYEQYF.

As to this clone: Other DNA sequences from this sample encode an identical CDR3 as well. The genes are TRBV7-9 and TRBJ2-7; D unresolved. Trimming took off 0 bases at V and 7 bases at J, with 7 bases between the two ends. Germline-derived CDR1 and CDR2 are SEHNR and FQNEAQ (reference sequence). This CDR3 spans 12 amino acids. CDR3 DNA: TGTGCCAGCAGCTTAGCGTTGGGTGAGCAGTACTTC. It codes for CASSLALGEQYF. The full variable domain, its missing parts supplied by reference TRBV7-9 and TRBJ2-7, is DTGVSQNPRHKITKRGQNVTFRCDPISEHNRLYWYRQTLGQGPEFLTYFQNEAQLEKSRLLSDRFSAERPKGSFSTLEIQRTEQGDSAMYLCASSLALGEQYFGPGTRLTVT.

V is TRBV21-1 and J is TRBJ2-1; the table's D call, TRBD1, has no DNA check behind it. TRBV21-1 is marked as a pseudogene. This CDR3 region has 15 residues. CDR3 residues: CASSKEGQKYNEQFF. CDR3 DNA: TGTGCCAGCAGCAAAGAGGGACAGAAATACAATGAGCAGTTCTTC.

The chain combines TRBV6-5 with TRBJ2-1; unclear D gene. Germline V gives CDR1 MNHEY, CDR2 SVGAGI. This CDR3 region has 12 residues. The V end was cut by 6 bases, the J end by 7 bases, with 10 bases between. The CDR3 sequence is CASSPQGNEQFF. DNA for the CDR3: TGTGCCAGCAGCCCCCAAGGGAATGAGCAGTTCTTC.

In the case of this clone: Being one base from a much bigger clone, this may be a read error. This sample also contains other DNA sequences that code for the same CDR3. The rearrangement joins TRBV13 to TRBJ2-7; D gene uncertain. This CDR3 contains 11 residues. Germline CDR1 is PRHDT and CDR2 is FYEKMQ (reference sequence). Trimming removed 3 bases from V and 3 bases from J, with 3 bases in between. CDR3 sequence (DNA): TGTGCCAGCAGCTTTAACTACGAGCAGTACTTC. It yields the protein CASSFNYEQYF.

The gene calls are TRBV19 and TRBJ1-5, with a possible D match to TRBD1 (6 bases). The germline gives CDR1 LNHDA, CDR2 SQIVND (reference sequence). The V and J ends lost 6 bases and 1 base respectively, with 10 bases between them. This CDR3 contains 14 residues. This chain's CDR3 is CASSDRLSNQPQHF. The CDR3 nucleotides read TGTGCCAGTAGCGACAGGTTAAGCAATCAGCCCCAGCATTTT.

This rearrangement joins TRBV11-2 to TRBJ2-2; 8 nucleotides line up with TRBD1. The germline gives CDR1 SGHAT, CDR2 FQNNGV. Trimming removed 3 bases from V and 7 bases from J; junction bases left unmatched: 4. This CDR3 has 14 residues. The DNA of the CDR3 is TGTGCCAGCAGCTTGGCAGGGGGCCACGGGGAGCTGTTTTTT. It yields the protein CASSLAGGHGELFF.

CDR3 DNA: TGTGCCAGCAGCCCCCATAGCGAAGGGGAGCTGTTTTTT. It specifies CASSPHSEGELFF. V is TRBV9 and J is TRBJ2-2; weak D call: TRBD2 (5 bases). Trimming took off 4 bases at V and 8 bases at J, with 12 bases between the two ends. This CDR3 spans 13 amino acids. The germline gives CDR1 SGDLS, CDR2 YYNGEE.

J is TRBJ2-2 and V is TRBV6-1, with a weak D call TRBD1 (6 bases). CDR1 is MNHNS, CDR2 SASEGT, per germline. V shed 7 bases and J shed 0 bases, with 9 bases lying between them. This CDR3 has 14 amino acids. This chain's CDR3 is CASMTGANTGELFF. CDR3 nucleotide sequence: TGTGCCAGCATGACAGGAGCGAACACCGGGGAGCTGTTTTTT.

The chain uses TRBV28 and TRBJ1-2, with D perhaps matching TRBD1 (6 bases). Germline CDR1 reads MDHEN; CDR2 reads SYDVKM. The CDR3 covers 15 residues. Trimming removed 8 bases at V and 2 bases at J, with 18 bases between. CDR3 sequence: CASGGLALLNYGYTF. Here the CDR3 DNA reads TGTGCCAGCGGGGGCCTGGCCTTGCTCAACTATGGCTACACCTTC.